These 2 T cell receptor beta chains were sequenced from one sample in a study of low-dose radiotherapy and immunotherapy resistance in tumors. TRAV- and TRBV-specific primers, spanning alpha and beta chains, primed first-strand cDNA. TCRs were amplified for roughly 20 PCR cycles with a constant-region primer and V-primer adapter. TCRdb recomputed calls from the reads with MiXCR, one row per CDR3 protein. Among 6,000 to 9,000 distinct CDR3 sequences listed, 80% to 90% were seen once. The receptors originated from a human donor with advanced metastatic prostate, ovarian, gallbladder or colorectal cancer (not recorded which). This table probably holds off-target reads from a library built for another chain.

Here the CDR3 reads CASSFRTGTDAYEQYF. DNA for the CDR3: TGCGCCAGCAGCTTCAGAACCGGGACAGATGCCTACGAGCAGTACTTC. J is TRBJ2-7 and V is TRBV5-1, with 7 nucleotides matching TRBD1. Per the germline V gene, CDR1 is SGHRS and CDR2 is YFSETQ. The CDR3 runs to 16 residues. With V trimmed by 2 bases and J by 2 bases, 10 bases remained unmatched.

The CDR3 loop reads CASSIRVQDSPLHF. CDR3 sequence (DNA): TGTGCCAGCAGCATACGCGTTCAGGATTCACCCCTCCACTTT. V and J are TRBV25-1 and TRBJ1-6; no clear D. V was pared by 6 bases and J by 8 bases, with 14 bases between. Germline loops: CDR1 MGHDK, CDR2 SYGVNS. CDR3 size: 14 residues.